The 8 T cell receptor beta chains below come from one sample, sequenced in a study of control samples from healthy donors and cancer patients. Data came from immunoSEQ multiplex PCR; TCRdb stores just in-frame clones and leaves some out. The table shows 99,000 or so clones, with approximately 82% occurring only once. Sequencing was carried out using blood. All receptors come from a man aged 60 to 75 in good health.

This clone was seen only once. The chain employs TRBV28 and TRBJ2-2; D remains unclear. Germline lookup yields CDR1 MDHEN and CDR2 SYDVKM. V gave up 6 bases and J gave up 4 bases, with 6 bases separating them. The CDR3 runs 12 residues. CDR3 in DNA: TGTGCCAGCAGCAGAAGCACCGGGGAGCTGTTTTTT. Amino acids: CASSRSTGELFF.

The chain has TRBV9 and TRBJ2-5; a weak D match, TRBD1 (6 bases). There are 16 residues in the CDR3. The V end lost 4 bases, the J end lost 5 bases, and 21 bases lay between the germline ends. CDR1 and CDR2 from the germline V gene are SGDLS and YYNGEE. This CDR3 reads CASSNTGQWMGETQYF. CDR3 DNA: TGTGCCAGCAGCAACACTGGACAGTGGATGGGGGAGACCCAGTACTTC.

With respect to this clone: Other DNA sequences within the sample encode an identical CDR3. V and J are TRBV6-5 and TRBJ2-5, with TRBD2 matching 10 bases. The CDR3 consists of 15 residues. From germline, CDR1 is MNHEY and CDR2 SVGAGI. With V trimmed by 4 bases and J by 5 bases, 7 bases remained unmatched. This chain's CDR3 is CASSLLAGKAETQYF. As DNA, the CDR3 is TGTGCCAGCAGTTTACTAGCGGGAAAGGCTGAGACCCAGTACTTC.

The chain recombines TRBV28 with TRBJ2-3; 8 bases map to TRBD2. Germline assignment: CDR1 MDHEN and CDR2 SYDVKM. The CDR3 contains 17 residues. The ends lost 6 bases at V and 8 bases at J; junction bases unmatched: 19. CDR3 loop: CASSEAGAGGLYGTQYF. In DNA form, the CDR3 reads TGTGCCAGCAGCGAAGCGGGGGCGGGAGGCCTTTATGGTACGCAGTATTTT. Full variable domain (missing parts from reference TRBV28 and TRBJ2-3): DVKVTQSSRYLVKRTGEKVFLECVQDMDHENMFWYRQDPGLGLRLIYFSYDVKMKEKGDIPEGYSVSREKKERFSLILESASTNQTSMYLCASSEAGAGGLYGTQYFGPGTRLTVL.

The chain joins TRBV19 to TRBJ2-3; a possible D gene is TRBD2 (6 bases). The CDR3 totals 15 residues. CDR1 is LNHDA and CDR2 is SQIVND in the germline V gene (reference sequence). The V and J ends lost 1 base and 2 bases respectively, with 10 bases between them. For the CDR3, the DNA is TGTGCCAGTAGTATAGGTAGGGGACTCACAGATACGCAGTATTTT. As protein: CASSIGRGLTDTQYF.

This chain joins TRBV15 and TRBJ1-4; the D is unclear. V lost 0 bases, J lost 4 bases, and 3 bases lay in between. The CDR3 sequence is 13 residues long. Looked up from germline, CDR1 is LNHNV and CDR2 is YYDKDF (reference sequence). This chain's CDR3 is CATSRDGNEKLFF. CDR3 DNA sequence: TGTGCCACCAGCAGAGATGGTAATGAAAAACTGTTTTTT.

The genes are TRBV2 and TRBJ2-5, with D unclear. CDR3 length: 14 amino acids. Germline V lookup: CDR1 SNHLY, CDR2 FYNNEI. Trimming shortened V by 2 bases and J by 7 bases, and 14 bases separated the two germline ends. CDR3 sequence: CASSESLSGMTQYF. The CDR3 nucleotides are TGTGCCAGCAGTGAATCGTTGAGTGGGATGACCCAGTACTTC.

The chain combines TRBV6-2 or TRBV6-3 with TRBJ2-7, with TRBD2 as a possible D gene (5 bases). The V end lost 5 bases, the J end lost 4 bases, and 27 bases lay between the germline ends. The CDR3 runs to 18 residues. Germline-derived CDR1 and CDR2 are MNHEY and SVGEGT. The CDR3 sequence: CASSTLVVRPVLKYEQYF. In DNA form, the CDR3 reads TGTGCCAGCAGTACACTAGTTGTTCGCCCAGTCCTCAAATACGAGCAGTACTTC.